The 25 T cell receptor beta chains listed next were all sequenced from one sample in a study of T-cell reconstitution after alpha-beta-depleted transplantation in children. A library of TCRbeta sequences, prepared with unique molecular identifiers, was generated. TCRdb reanalysed the PCR reads using MiXCR and keeps one entry per CDR3 protein. The sample shows 200,000 or so distinct CDR3 sequences, roughly 9.1% of them seen only once. This material consisted of PBMCs, mostly from graft donor cells, taken 360 days after TCRalphabeta/CD19-depleted stem cell transplant. The receptor source for this set is a male patient aged 2-15 years who had a stem cell transplant for acute myeloid leukemia, so the T cells may come from the graft donor.

The chain uses TRBV5-6 and TRBJ1-2; D is unclear. CDR3 length equals 14 residues. V was trimmed by 5 bases and J by 4 bases, leaving 15 bases between them. Germline CDR1 reads SGHDT; CDR2 reads YYEEEE. The CDR3 DNA reads TGTGCCAGCAGAGGATATCTAGCGGTCTATGGCTACACCTTC. Protein product: CASRGYLAVYGYTF.

In this sample, this clonotype turned up a few times. The chain joins TRBV7-2 to TRBJ2-7, with D perhaps being TRBD1 or TRBD2 (5 bases each). The CDR3 extends over 13 amino acids. Trimming removed 5 bases at V and 4 bases at J, with 12 bases between. Germline loops: CDR1 SGHTA, CDR2 FQGNSA. The CDR3, as DNA: TGTGCCAGCAGCATCGGGACGGGGTACGAGCAGTACTTC. Translating gives CASSIGTGYEQYF.

This chain joins TRBV15 and TRBJ1-2; D ambiguous. From germline, CDR1 is LNHNV and CDR2 YYDKDF (reference sequence). V lost 4 bases and J 2 bases, leaving 5 bases between the germline ends. This CDR3 comprises 12 residues. The CDR3 DNA reads as TGTGCCACCAGCACAGCGAACTATGGCTACACCTTC. Translating gives CATSTANYGYTF.

This clonotype came up a few times. This chain links TRBV12-3 or TRBV12-4 with TRBJ2-4; a possible D gene is TRBD1 (5 bases). V was cut by 0 bases and J by 7 bases, with 13 bases left in between. This CDR3 is 15 amino acids long. The CDR3 nucleotides read TGTGCCAGCAGTTTAGCGCAAGGGGCCTTTAACATTCAGTACTTC. This encodes CASSLAQGAFNIQYF.

This chain joins TRBV7-9 and TRBJ2-5; D gene unclear. The CDR3 loop spans 14 amino acids. Trimming shortened V by 2 bases and J by 5 bases, and 12 bases separated the two germline ends. Germline V gives CDR1 SEHNR, CDR2 FQNEAQ (reference sequence). The DNA for the CDR3 is TGTGCCAGCAGCTTATCCGGGCGTGCGGAGACCCAGTACTTC. Its protein product is CASSLSGRAETQYF.

The chain is built from TRBV20-1 and TRBJ2-7; TRBD1 is a possible D gene (6 bases). Trimming pared 3 bases from V and 3 bases from J, leaving 12 bases between. This CDR3 contains 13 residues. Germline V lookup: CDR1 DFQATT, CDR2 SNEGSKA (reference sequence). The CDR3 coding sequence is TGCAGTGCTAGTGCCAGGGGCCGCTACGAGCAGTACGTC. It encodes CSASARGRYEQYV.

This clonotype was found a few times. This chain connects TRBV20-1 to TRBJ2-3; D perhaps matches TRBD2 (5 bases). The germline gives CDR1 DFQATT, CDR2 SNEGSKA (reference sequence). CDR3 size: 13 residues. V was clipped by 5 bases and J by 0 bases, with 9 bases between them. In DNA form, the CDR3 reads TGCAGTGCTCTGGAGGTTAGCACAGATACGCAGTATTTT. Protein: CSALEVSTDTQYF.

V and J are TRBV4-3 and TRBJ2-3; D possibly corresponds to TRBD1 (6 bases). Germline loops: CDR1 LGHNA, CDR2 YSLEER. Trimming cost V 4 bases and J 7 bases, with 18 bases left between them. This CDR3 spans 15 amino acids. For the CDR3, the DNA is TGCGCCAGCAGCCCCGTCGGCCAGGGGATGTATACGCAGTATTTT. It codes for CASSPVGQGMYTQYF.

Only a few counts were recorded for this clonotype. The chain joins TRBV20-1 to TRBJ2-7, with TRBD2 matching 7 bases. V was clipped by 6 bases and J by 3 bases; unmatched bases: 14. The CDR3 extends over 15 amino acids. Germline CDR1 is DFQATT and CDR2 is SNEGSKA (reference sequence). In DNA, the CDR3 is TGCAGTGCCATCAGTCGGGCGGGAGCGAACTACGAGCAGTACTTC. Translated: CSAISRAGANYEQYF.

J is TRBJ1-1 and V is TRBV7-9; D is uncertain. Trimming removed 8 bases from V and 4 bases from J, with 11 bases in between. This CDR3 region has 12 residues. The germline CDR1 and CDR2 sequences are SEHNR and FQNEAQ (reference sequence). CDR3 residues: CASGDRATEAFF. The CDR3 nucleotides are TGTGCCAGCGGTGATAGGGCCACTGAAGCTTTCTTT.

In its sample, this clonotype was seen a few times. The chain combines TRBV5-1 with TRBJ2-5, with a weak D call TRBD2 (5 bases). Germline assignment: CDR1 SGHRS and CDR2 YFSETQ. V lost 2 bases and J lost 5, with 10 bases in between. The CDR3 is made up of 13 amino acids. The DNA of the CDR3 is TGCGCCAGCAGCTTCCAGGACTTGGAGACCCAGTACTTC. Residues: CASSFQDLETQYF. Looking up the rest from reference TRBV5-1 and TRBJ2-5 gives the full variable domain: KAGVTQTPRYLIKTRGQQVTLSCSPISGHRSVSWYQQTPGQGLQFLFEYFSETQRNKGNFPGRFSGRQFSNSRSEMNVSTLELGDSALYLCASSFQDLETQYFGPGTRLLVL.

This clonotype showed up just a few times. The rearrangement links TRBV6-2 or TRBV6-3 to TRBJ1-4; D ambiguous. The ends were cut back, 1 base at V and 1 base at J, with 10 bases in the middle. Germline CDR1 reads MNHEY; CDR2 reads SVGEGT. The CDR3 totals 16 residues. CDR3 sequence: CASSYYAVKTNEKLFF. The CDR3 nucleotides are TGTGCCAGCAGTTACTACGCGGTGAAAACTAATGAAAAACTGTTTTTT.

This clonotype turned up a few times. The chain links TRBV7-2 to TRBJ2-5, with D uncertain. The length of the CDR3 is 13 residues. The germline V gene encodes CDR1 SGHTA and CDR2 FQGNSA. Trimming removed 1 base from V and 4 bases from J, with 7 bases in between. CDR3: CASSLVFRETQYF. CDR3 DNA: TGTGCCAGCAGCTTAGTCTTCCGAGAGACCCAGTACTTC. Combining the CDR3 with reference TRBV7-2 and TRBJ2-5 gives the whole variable domain GAGVSQSPSNKVTEKGKDVELRCDPISGHTALYWYRQSLGQGLEFLIYFQGNSAPDKSGLPSDRFSAERTGGSVSTLTIQRTQQEDSAVYLCASSLVFRETQYFGPGTRLLVL.

This clonotype showed up just a few times. One end of the junction is discordant with germline, which a read error may explain. The chain joins TRBV7-7 to TRBJ1-2, with a possible D match to TRBD1 (5 bases). This CDR3 has 15 residues. Germline CDR1 is SSHAT and CDR2 is FNYEAQ (reference sequence). The CDR3 loop is CASSLVGEGPDGYTF. DNA of the CDR3: TGTGCTAGCAGCTTAGTTGGGGAGGGACCGGATGGCTACACCTTC. The full variable domain, its missing parts supplied by reference TRBV7-7 and TRBJ1-2, is GAGVSQSPRYKVTKRGQDVTLRCDPISSHATLYWYQQALGQGPEFLTYFNYEAQPDKSGLPSDRFSAERPEGSISTLTIQRTEQRDSAMYRCASSLVGEGPDGYTFGSGTRLTVV.

This clonotype was picked up one time. Germline is not matched at one junction end, which may reflect a read error. The V gene is TRBV7-7, the J gene TRBJ2-5; 8 positions agree with TRBD2. Germline values: CDR1 SSHAT, CDR2 FNYEAQ (reference sequence). CDR3 length: 15 amino acids. This chain's CDR3 is CASSGVSGTLETQYF. The CDR3 bases are TGTGCTAGCAGCGGGGTTAGCGGGACCCTGGAGACCCAGTACTTC.

This clonotype showed up many times. The chain has TRBV5-1 and TRBJ1-6, with D hard to call. The CDR3 extends over 12 amino acids. Trimming removed 1 base from V and 8 bases from J, with 4 bases in between. In germline, CDR1 is SGHRS, CDR2 YFSETQ. The CDR3 DNA follows: TGCGCCAGCAGCTTGAATGATTCACCCCTCCACTTT. Its translation is CASSLNDSPLHF.

The chain carries TRBV7-8 and TRBJ1-1; TRBD1 agrees at 7 bases. The length of the CDR3 is 17 residues. The junction had 12 bases not matched to a gene; V was cut back by 5 bases and J by 0 bases. In germline, CDR1 is SGHVS, CDR2 FQNEAQ. DNA for the CDR3: TGTGCCAGCAGCCCCCCTTTAGGGGGCTTGATGAACACTGAAGCTTTCTTT. The encoded protein is CASSPPLGGLMNTEAFF.

This clonotype was seen at least ten times. The chain joins TRBV7-3 to TRBJ2-3, with 9 positions matching TRBD2. CDR3 size: 15 residues. The J segment lost 6 bases and the V segment lost 5 bases, leaving 9 bases of the junction unmatched. Germline loops: CDR1 SGHTA, CDR2 FQGTGA. The CDR3: CASSALAGVVDTQYF. CDR3 coding DNA: TGTGCCAGCAGCGCATTAGCGGGGGTGGTTGATACGCAGTATTTT.

The chain has TRBV20-1 and TRBJ2-5; TRBD2 aligns across 11 bases. J lost 1 base, V lost 4 bases, and 5 bases had no gene match. Germline CDR1 and CDR2: DFQATT and SNEGSKA (reference sequence). This CDR3 has 15 amino acids. The CDR3, as DNA: TGCAGTGCTACCGGACTAGCGGGTATCCAAGAGACCCAGTACTTC. Translating it yields CSATGLAGIQETQYF.

This chain uses TRBV29-1 with TRBJ1-5; D gene ambiguous. V was trimmed by 7 bases and J by 5 bases, leaving 15 bases between them. Germline CDR1 and CDR2: SQVTM and ANQGSEA. This CDR3 contains 13 residues. CDR3 bases: TGCAGCGCTAAAACGGACGGTTATCAGCCCCAGCATTTT. This translates into CSAKTDGYQPQHF.

This clonotype was seen many times. CDR3 DNA: TGCGCCAGCAGCTGGGCGGCAGTAGCAGATACGCAGTATTTT. It translates to CASSWAAVADTQYF. This rearrangement joins TRBV5-1 to TRBJ2-3; D is unclear. Trimming removed 3 bases from V and 4 bases from J, with 12 bases in between. The CDR3 loop spans 14 amino acids. Germline-derived CDR1 and CDR2 are SGHRS and YFSETQ. Drawing the rest from reference TRBV5-1 and TRBJ2-3, the complete variable domain is KAGVTQTPRYLIKTRGQQVTLSCSPISGHRSVSWYQQTPGQGLQFLFEYFSETQRNKGNFPGRFSGRQFSNSRSEMNVSTLELGDSALYLCASSWAAVADTQYFGPGTRLTVL.

This clonotype was seen a few times. The rearrangement joins TRBV4-3 to TRBJ2-3, with D tentatively TRBD2 (6 bases). The germline CDR1 and CDR2 sequences are LGHNA and YSLEER. The CDR3 has 16 residues. V lost 5 bases and J 2 bases, leaving 17 bases between the germline ends. The CDR3 is CASSSRLGGNTDTQYF. The CDR3 DNA follows: TGCGCCAGCAGCTCGCGACTGGGGGGAAACACAGATACGCAGTATTTT.

The gene calls are TRBV3-1 and TRBJ2-5; the match to TRBD1 covers 9 bases. CDR3 length equals 14 residues. The ends lost 2 bases at V and 6 bases at J; junction bases unmatched: 4. The germline gives CDR1 LGHDT, CDR2 YNNKEL (reference sequence). The CDR3 protein is CASSQRDRVQTQYF. The CDR3 DNA reads TGTGCCAGCAGCCAAAGGGACAGGGTGCAGACCCAGTACTTC.

This clonotype was picked up a small number of times. The CDR3 coding sequence is TGTGCCAGCAGCTTAAGGCCGGGGGGAATCGGTGGCTACACCTTC. As protein: CASSLRPGGIGGYTF. This chain connects TRBV7-3 to TRBJ1-2; TRBD1 is a possible D gene (5 bases). Germline lookup yields CDR1 SGHTA and CDR2 FQGTGA. V lost 1 base and J 7 bases, leaving 16 bases between the germline ends. This CDR3 region has 15 residues.

This clonotype was counted between two and nine times. The chain is built from TRBV23-1 and TRBJ2-3; 8 bases line up with TRBD1. TRBV23-1 is flagged as an ORF with uncertain function. CDR3 length: 15 amino acids. After removal of 8 bases from V and 1 base from J, the junction contained 8 bases not matched to a gene. Here the CDR3 DNA reads TGCGCCAGCCTCCGGACAGGGATGGGCACAGATACGCAGTATTTT. Its protein product is CASLRTGMGTDTQYF.